The 12 T cell receptor beta chains presented below share a single source sample, sequenced in a study of T cells after yellow fever vaccination. TCRdb re-analysed the 5' RACE reads in MiXCR, keeping a single row per CDR3 protein. The sample consists of roughly 170,000 distinct CDR3 sequences, roughly 6.4% of them appearing once. The sample here was CD4+ T cells sorted from PBMCs, taken on the day of the first yellow fever vaccination. These receptors all stem from a young man who received the YFV17D yellow fever vaccine.

Many counts were recorded for this clonotype. V is TRBV20-1 and J is TRBJ1-1; D remains ambiguous. Trimming took 3 bases from V and 1 from J, leaving 12 bases between them. The CDR3 sequence is 14 residues long. CDR1 is DFQATT and CDR2 is SNEGSKA in the germline V gene (reference sequence). The CDR3: CSASSSGRNTEAFF. As DNA, the CDR3 is TGCAGTGCTAGCTCCTCGGGCCGGAACACTGAAGCTTTCTTT.

This clonotype was counted only a few times. The gene calls are TRBV4-2 and TRBJ2-1, with 8 bases lining up with TRBD1. The CDR3 length is 13 residues. The germline CDR1 and CDR2 sequences are LGHNA and YNFKEQ. Germline trimming cut 7 bases from V and 4 bases from J; bases unmatched to any gene: 3. DNA of the CDR3: TGTGCCAGCAACCGGGACAGGTACAATGAGCAGTTCTTC. Translation gives CASNRDRYNEQFF.

This rearrangement joins TRBV5-5 to TRBJ2-5, with a possible D match to TRBD2 (6 bases). V was cut by 7 bases and J by 4 bases, with 17 bases left in between. CDR3 length: 14 residues. Germline lookup yields CDR1 SGHKS and CDR2 YYEKEE (reference sequence). CDR3 bases: TGTGCCAGCGGCCCTGGGCGGGGCGGAGAGACCCAGTACTTC. Protein sequence: CASGPGRGGETQYF.

Comments on this clonotype: The conserved phenylalanine or tryptophan normally closing the CDR3 is absent here, so this likely arose from a read error. The chain carries TRBV7-7 and TRBJ2-1, with D perhaps matching TRBD1 (5 bases). The germline CDR1 and CDR2 sequences are SSHAT and FNYEAQ (reference sequence). The CDR3 is 13 residues long. The CDR3 sequence: CASSPERGNEQFL. The CDR3 DNA reads TGTGCTAGCAGCCCCGAAAGGGGCAATGAGCAGTTCCTC.

The J gene is TRBJ2-5, the V gene TRBV7-2, with D maybe TRBD2 (6 bases). Between the trimmed V and J ends, which lost 4 bases and 4 bases, there was a span of 13 bases. The CDR3 runs to 14 residues. Germline CDR1 and CDR2: SGHTA and FQGNSA. The DNA of the CDR3 is TGTGCCAGCAGCTCCCATCCCGGGGGAGAGACCCAGTACTTC. Protein: CASSSHPGGETQYF.

This sequence joins TRBV27 and TRBJ2-3; tentative D call: TRBD1 (5 bases). V lost 6 bases and J 0 bases, leaving 10 bases between the germline ends. This CDR3 has 14 amino acids. The germline CDR1 and CDR2 sequences are MNHEY and SMNVEV (reference sequence). CDR3 nucleotide sequence: TGTGCCAGCAGCGTCAGGGCGAGCACAGATACGCAGTATTTT. This codes for CASSVRASTDTQYF.

This clonotype was observed many times. The rearrangement links TRBV7-8 to TRBJ1-5, with D hard to call. Germline V gives CDR1 SGHVS, CDR2 FQNEAQ. The germline V and J ends were trimmed by 5 bases and 7 bases, with 12 bases remaining between them. The CDR3 contains 13 residues. The CDR3 region is CASSVGVGQPQHF. CDR3 DNA sequence: TGTGCCAGCAGCGTAGGCGTCGGGCAGCCCCAGCATTTT.

This rearrangement joins TRBV2 to TRBJ2-5, with D unclear. The length of the CDR3 is 11 residues. CDR1 and CDR2 (germline): SNHLY, FYNNEI. V lost 7 bases, J lost 1 base, and 4 bases lay in between. Here the CDR3 DNA reads TGTGCCAGCAAAAGCCAAGAGACCCAGTACTTC. It translates to CASKSQETQYF.

This clonotype has a count of ten or more. The genes are TRBV15 and TRBJ1-1; 7 positions agree with TRBD1. The trim removed 3 bases at V and 2 bases at J, leaving 6 bases unmatched. Per the germline V gene, CDR1 is LNHNV and CDR2 is YYDKDF (reference sequence). CDR3 size: 15 residues. This chain's CDR3 is CATSSRDRVNTEAFF. In DNA form, the CDR3 reads TGTGCCACCAGCAGTAGAGACAGGGTTAACACTGAAGCTTTCTTT. Using reference TRBV15 and TRBJ1-1 for the parts outside the CDR3, the full variable domain is DAMVIQNPRYQVTQFGKPVTLSCSQTLNHNVMYWYQQKSSQAPKLLFHYYDKDFNNEADTPDNFQSRRPNTSFCFLDIRSPGLGDTAMYLCATSSRDRVNTEAFFGQGTRLTVV.

The CDR3, as DNA: TGTGCCAGCAGCGTAGACCCAGTCAACACTGAAGCTTTCTTT. Translated, it gives CASSVDPVNTEAFF. The chain recombines TRBV9 with TRBJ1-1; D remains unclear. The V and J ends lost 0 bases and 2 bases respectively, with 8 bases between them. Germline V gives CDR1 SGDLS, CDR2 YYNGEE. This CDR3 has 14 amino acids.

This clonotype was seen repeatedly, ten times or more. The rearrangement joins TRBV5-1 to TRBJ1-1, with D uncertain. The CDR3 loop spans 12 amino acids. In germline, CDR1 is SGHRS, CDR2 YFSETQ. The V end lost 0 bases, the J end lost 8 bases, and 8 bases lay between the germline ends. CDR3 loop: CASSLEKGEAFF. The CDR3 nucleotides read TGCGCCAGCAGCTTGGAAAAAGGGGAAGCTTTCTTT.

The chain is built from TRBV7-8 and TRBJ2-6; TRBD1 aligns across 11 bases. The length of the CDR3 is 18 residues. Trimming cost V 5 bases and J 2 bases; bases outside gene matches: 8. The V gene's germline CDR1 is SGHVS and CDR2 FQNEAQ. CDR3 bases: TGTGCCAGCAGCCGACTCCGGACAGGGGGCGCTGGGGCCAACGTCCTGACTTTC. Residues: CASSRLRTGGAGANVLTF.